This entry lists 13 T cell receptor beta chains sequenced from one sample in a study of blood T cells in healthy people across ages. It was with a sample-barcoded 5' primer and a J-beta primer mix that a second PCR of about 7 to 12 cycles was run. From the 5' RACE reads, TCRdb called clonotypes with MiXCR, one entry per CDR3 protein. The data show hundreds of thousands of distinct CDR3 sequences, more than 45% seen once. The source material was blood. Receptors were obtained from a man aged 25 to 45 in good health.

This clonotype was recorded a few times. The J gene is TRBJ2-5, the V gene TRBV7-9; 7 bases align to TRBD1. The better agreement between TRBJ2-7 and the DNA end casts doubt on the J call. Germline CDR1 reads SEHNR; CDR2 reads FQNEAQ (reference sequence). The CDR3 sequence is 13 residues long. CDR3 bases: TGTGCCAGCAGTTTGGACAGGAACGACGAGCAGTACTTC. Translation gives CASSLDRNDEQYF.

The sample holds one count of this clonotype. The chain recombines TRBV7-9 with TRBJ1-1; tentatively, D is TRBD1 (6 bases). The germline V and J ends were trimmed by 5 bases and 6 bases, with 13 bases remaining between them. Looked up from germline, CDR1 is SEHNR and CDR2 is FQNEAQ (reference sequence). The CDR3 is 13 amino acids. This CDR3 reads CASSREGGPEAFF. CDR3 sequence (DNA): TGTGCCAGCAGCCGGGAAGGGGGGCCTGAAGCTTTCTTT.

CDR3 residues: CASSQSPAAGANVLTF. CDR3 sequence (DNA): TGCGCCAGCAGCCAATCCCCGGCGGCTGGGGCCAACGTCCTGACTTTC. V gene TRBV4-1 combines with J gene TRBJ2-6; D remains ambiguous. CDR1 and CDR2 from the germline V gene are MGHRA and YSYEKL. This CDR3 is 16 amino acids long. V was cut by 2 bases and J by 2 bases, with 10 bases left in between.

This chain's CDR3 is CASSQVHTGGSNQPQHF. CDR3 in DNA: TGCGCCAGCAGCCAAGTACACACAGGGGGTAGCAATCAGCCCCAGCATTTT. This chain links TRBV4-3 with TRBJ1-5; TRBD1 matches at 8 bases. The CDR3 totals 17 residues. The germline CDR1 and CDR2 sequences are LGHNA and YSLEER. V shed 1 base and J 0 bases; nucleotides not matched to a gene: 5.

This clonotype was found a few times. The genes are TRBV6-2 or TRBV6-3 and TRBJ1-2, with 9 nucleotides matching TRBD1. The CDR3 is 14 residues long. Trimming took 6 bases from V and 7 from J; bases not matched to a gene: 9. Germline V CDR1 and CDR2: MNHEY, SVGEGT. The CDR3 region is CASSPDRDRAGYTF. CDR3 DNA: TGTGCCAGCAGCCCTGACCGGGACAGGGCTGGCTACACCTTC.

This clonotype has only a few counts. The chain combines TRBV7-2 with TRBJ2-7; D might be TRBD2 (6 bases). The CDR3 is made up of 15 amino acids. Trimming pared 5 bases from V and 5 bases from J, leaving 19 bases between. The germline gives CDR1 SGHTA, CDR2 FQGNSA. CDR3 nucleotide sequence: TGTGCCAGCAGCCCAACAGAGGGACTCCCCGACGAGCAGTACTTC. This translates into CASSPTEGLPDEQYF.

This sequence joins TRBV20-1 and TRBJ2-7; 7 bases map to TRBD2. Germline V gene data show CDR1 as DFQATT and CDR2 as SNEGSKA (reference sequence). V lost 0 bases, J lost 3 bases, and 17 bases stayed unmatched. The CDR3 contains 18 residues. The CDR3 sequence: CSARDLTRFDGTNYEQYF. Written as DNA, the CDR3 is TGCAGTGCTAGAGATCTTACCCGTTTCGATGGGACTAACTACGAGCAGTACTTC.

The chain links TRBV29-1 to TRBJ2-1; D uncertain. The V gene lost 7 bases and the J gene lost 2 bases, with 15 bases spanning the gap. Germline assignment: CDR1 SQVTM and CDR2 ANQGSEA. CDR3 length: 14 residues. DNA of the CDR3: TGCAGCGCCGGACCGCTATTAGCCTACAATGAGCAGTTCTTC. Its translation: CSAGPLLAYNEQFF.

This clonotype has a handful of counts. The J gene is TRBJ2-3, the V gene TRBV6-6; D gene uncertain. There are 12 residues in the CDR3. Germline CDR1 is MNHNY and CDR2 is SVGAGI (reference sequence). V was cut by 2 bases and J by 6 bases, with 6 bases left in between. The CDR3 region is CASSYPGDTQYF. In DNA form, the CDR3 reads TGTGCCAGCAGTTACCCCGGGGATACGCAGTATTTT.

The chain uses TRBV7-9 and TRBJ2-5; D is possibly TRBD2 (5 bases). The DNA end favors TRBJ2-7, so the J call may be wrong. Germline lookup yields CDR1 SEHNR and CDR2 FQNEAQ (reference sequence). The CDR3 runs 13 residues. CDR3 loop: CASSRDNVYEQYF. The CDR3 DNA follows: TGTGCCAGCAGCCGGGATAACGTGTACGAGCAGTACTTC.

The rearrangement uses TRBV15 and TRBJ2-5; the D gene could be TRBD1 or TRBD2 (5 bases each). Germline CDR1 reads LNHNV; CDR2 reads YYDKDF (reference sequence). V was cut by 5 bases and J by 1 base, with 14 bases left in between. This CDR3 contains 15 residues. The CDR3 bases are TGTGCCACCAGCCGGCGAGAGGGGCCCCAAGAGACCCAGTACTTC. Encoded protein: CATSRREGPQETQYF.

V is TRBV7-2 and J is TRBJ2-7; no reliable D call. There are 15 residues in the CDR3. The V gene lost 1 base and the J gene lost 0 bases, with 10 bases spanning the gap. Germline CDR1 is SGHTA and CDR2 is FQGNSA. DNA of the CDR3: TGTGCCAGCAGCTTAGAGTCTTCCCGCTCCTACGAGCAGTACTTC. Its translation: CASSLESSRSYEQYF.

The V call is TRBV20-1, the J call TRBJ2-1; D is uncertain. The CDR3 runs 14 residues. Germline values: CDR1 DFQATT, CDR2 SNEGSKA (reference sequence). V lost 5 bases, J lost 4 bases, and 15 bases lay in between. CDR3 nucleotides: TGCAGTGCTGCGACTGCCGCCCTTTACAATGAGCAGTTCTTC. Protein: CSAATAALYNEQFF.